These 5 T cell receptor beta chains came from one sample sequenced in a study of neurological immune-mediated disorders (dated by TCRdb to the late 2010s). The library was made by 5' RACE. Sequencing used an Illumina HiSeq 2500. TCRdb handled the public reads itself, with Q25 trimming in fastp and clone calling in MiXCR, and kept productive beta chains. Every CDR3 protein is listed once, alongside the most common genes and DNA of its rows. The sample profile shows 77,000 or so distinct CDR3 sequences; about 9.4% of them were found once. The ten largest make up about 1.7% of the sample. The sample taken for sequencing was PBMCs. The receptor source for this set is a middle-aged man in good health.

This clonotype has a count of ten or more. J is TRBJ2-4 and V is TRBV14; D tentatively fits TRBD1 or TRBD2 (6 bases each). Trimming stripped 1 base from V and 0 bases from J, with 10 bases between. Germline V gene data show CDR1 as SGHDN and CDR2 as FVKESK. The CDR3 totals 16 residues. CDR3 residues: CASSQVGGLAKNIQYF. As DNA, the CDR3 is TGTGCCAGCAGCCAAGTTGGGGGGCTAGCCAAAAACATTCAGTACTTC.

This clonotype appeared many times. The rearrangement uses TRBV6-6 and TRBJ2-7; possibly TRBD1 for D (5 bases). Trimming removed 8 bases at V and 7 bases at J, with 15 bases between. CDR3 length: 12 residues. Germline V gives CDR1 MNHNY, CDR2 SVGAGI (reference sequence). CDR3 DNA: TGTGCCAGCTCTTACAGGTGGGGAGAGCAGTACTTC. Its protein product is CASSYRWGEQYF.

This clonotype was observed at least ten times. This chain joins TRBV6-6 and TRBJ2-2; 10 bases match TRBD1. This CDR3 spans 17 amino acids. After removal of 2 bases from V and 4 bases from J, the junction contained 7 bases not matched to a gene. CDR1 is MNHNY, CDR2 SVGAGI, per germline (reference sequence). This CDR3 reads CASSYLTTGGRTGELFF. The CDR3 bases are TGTGCCAGCAGTTACCTGACGACAGGGGGCCGCACCGGGGAGCTGTTTTTT.

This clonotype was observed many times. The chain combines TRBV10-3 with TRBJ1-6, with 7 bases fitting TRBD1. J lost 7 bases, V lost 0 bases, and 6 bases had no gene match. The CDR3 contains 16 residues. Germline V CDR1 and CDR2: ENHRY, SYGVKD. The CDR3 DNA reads TGTGCCATCAGTGAGTCGTTTGACAGGGAAAATTCACCCCTCCACTTT. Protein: CAISESFDRENSPLHF.

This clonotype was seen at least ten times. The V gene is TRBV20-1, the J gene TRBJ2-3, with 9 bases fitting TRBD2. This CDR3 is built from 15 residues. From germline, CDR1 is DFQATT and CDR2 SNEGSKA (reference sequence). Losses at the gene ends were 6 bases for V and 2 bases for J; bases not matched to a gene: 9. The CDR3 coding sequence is TGCAGTGCACTTAGCGGGGGCACGTCCACAGATACGCAGTATTTT. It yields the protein CSALSGGTSTDTQYF.